Following are 9 T cell receptor beta chains from one sample sequenced in a study of Ad26.COV2.S vaccination and SARS-CoV-2 variants. Sequenced by immunoSEQ multiplex PCR; TCRdb stores in-frame clones only, minus some. The table has approximately 400,000 clones, about 90% seen once. The source was peripheral blood, collected after recovery from COVID-19. The origin of the receptors is a human donor who had recovered from COVID-19.

The genes are TRBV19 and TRBJ1-2; 10 nucleotides line up with TRBD1. CDR3 size: 14 residues. V dropped 6 bases and J dropped 8; count of bases not matched to a gene: 9. The germline CDR1 and CDR2 sequences are LNHDA and SQIVND (reference sequence). The CDR3 sequence is CASRVTGTGEGYTF. In DNA, the CDR3 is TGTGCCAGTAGGGTGACCGGGACAGGGGAGGGCTACACCTTC. The full variable domain, in which reference TRBV19 and TRBJ1-2 provide the parts outside the CDR3, is DGGITQSPKYLFRKEGQNVTLSCEQNLNHDAMYWYRQDPGQGLRLIYYSQIVNDFQKGDIAEGYSVSREKKESFPLTVTSAQKNPTAFYLCASRVTGTGEGYTFGSGTRLTVV.

J is TRBJ1-1 and V is TRBV2; no firm D call. Trimming took 6 bases from V and 1 from J, leaving 12 bases between them. The CDR3 contains 14 residues. Germline-derived CDR1 and CDR2 are SNHLY and FYNNEI. The DNA for the CDR3 is TGTGCCAGCAGCGACCCCGACGGGAACACTGAAGCTTTCTTT. This codes for CASSDPDGNTEAFF.

This clone showed up just once. V gene TRBV10-1 combines with J gene TRBJ2-5, with D perhaps matching TRBD2 (6 bases). The V gene's germline CDR1 is WNHNN and CDR2 SYGVQD (reference sequence). Trimming cost V 3 bases and J 1 base, with 12 bases left between them. This CDR3 has 15 residues. CDR3 region: CASSEGRGGQETQYF. CDR3 bases: TGCGCCAGCAGTGAAGGGCGGGGAGGCCAAGAGACCCAGTACTTC.

In its sample, this clone was seen once. The chain links TRBV10-2 to TRBJ2-2; D remains ambiguous. Germline V gene sequence: CDR1 WSHSY, CDR2 SAAADI. V gave up 6 bases and J gave up 7 bases, with 15 bases separating them. The CDR3 is made up of 14 amino acids. The CDR3: CASSPLAAGGELFF. CDR3 coding DNA: TGCGCCAGCAGCCCACTCGCCGCTGGCGGGGAGCTGTTTTTT.

V gene TRBV4-3 combines with J gene TRBJ2-3; TRBD2 matches at 10 bases. The CDR3 is made up of 15 amino acids. V trimming: 1 base; J trimming: 8 bases; junction bases outside the gene matches: 6. In germline, CDR1 is LGHNA, CDR2 YSLEER. This CDR3 reads CASSQASGGASTQYF. CDR3 DNA: TGCGCCAGCAGCCAAGCCAGCGGGGGGGCCAGTACGCAGTATTTT.

This chain links TRBV11-2 with TRBJ1-5; the D gene is possibly TRBD1 (5 bases). Germline V gene data show CDR1 as SGHAT and CDR2 as FQNNGV. Trimming cost V 1 base and J 4 bases, with 8 bases left between them. The CDR3 consists of 14 residues. Here the CDR3 reads CASSLGGENQPQHF. CDR3 nucleotide sequence: TGTGCCAGCAGCTTAGGAGGGGAGAATCAGCCCCAGCATTTT.

The rearrangement uses TRBV19 and TRBJ2-5; D may be TRBD1 (5 bases). CDR1 is LNHDA, CDR2 SQIVND, per germline (reference sequence). The CDR3 is 13 residues long. V was shortened by 3 bases and J by 2 bases, with 7 bases between the two germline ends. The CDR3: CASSMGQQETQYF. DNA for the CDR3: TGTGCCAGTAGTATGGGGCAGCAAGAGACCCAGTACTTC.

The chain employs TRBV4-2 and TRBJ2-2, with a possible D match to TRBD2 (6 bases). Germline CDR1 reads LGHNA; CDR2 reads YNFKEQ. This CDR3 has 17 residues. V lost 2 bases and J 3 bases, leaving 16 bases between the germline ends. The CDR3 sequence is CASSQIGTLLHTGELFF. CDR3 DNA: TGTGCCAGCAGCCAAATCGGGACTCTCCTCCACACCGGGGAGCTGTTTTTT.

V usage is TRBV14 and J usage is TRBJ1-6; no clear D gene. The CDR3 runs to 13 residues. V was shortened by 5 bases and J by 10 bases, with 12 bases between the two germline ends. Germline assignment: CDR1 SGHDN and CDR2 FVKESK. CDR3 in DNA: TGTGCCAGCAGCTTACGACAAAACTCACCCCTCCACTTT. Protein product: CASSLRQNSPLHF.